This TCR beta chain was documented in a study of T cells in Graves' hyperthyroidism and ophthalmopathy. No ophthalmopathy progression within 18 months constituted stable Graves' hyperthyroidism. Patients aged 18 to 65 had newly diagnosed hyperthyroidism lasting under 2 months. Clinical symptoms, serum thyroxine and TRAb, thyroid ultrasound and orbital computed tomography were used for the diagnoses. Amplification yielded TCR beta CDR3 regions, with RNA transcripts as the source. The HTBI primer set was used in a first-round RT-PCR of the TCR CDR3. TCRdb reprocessed the multiplex PCR reads with MiXCR, giving one entry per CDR3 protein. Of approximately 560,000 distinct CDR3 sequences in the sample, roughly 46% were seen once. Germline V gives CDR1 SNHLY, CDR2 FYNNEI. The CDR3 is 15 residues long. This clonotype came up many times. What it recognizes is unknown. A read error may account for a junction end that differs from germline.

Notes on the study in general: Researchers found most expanded thyroid clonotypes above 0.001 in blood as well.

Sequenced input: peripheral blood or thyroid tissue (not recorded which). The chain recombines TRBV2 with TRBJ2-6; no clear D. The TCR comes from a woman between 18 and 30 years old with Graves' hyperthyroidism. The CDR3 protein is CASSPFDSEANVLTF. In DNA, the CDR3 is TGTGCCAGCAGCCCCTTCGATTCTGAGGCCAACGTCCTGACTTTC.